Detailed here is one TCR beta chain. Relative to the germline gene, one junction end is altered; a read error may explain this. Authors' data handling: Quantification of nucleated cells was approximated via reference gene primer amplification. Some clones are missing from TCRdb's copy, which holds only in-frame ones; the method was immunoSEQ multiplex PCR. The V and J calls and clone size are taken from that table; D and trimming were inferred from the DNA. The sample has approximately 89,000 clones, around 80% seen once. The sample belongs to a study of blood T cell repertoires in COVID-19. Study background: Sites in the United States, Italy and Spain provided acute and convalescent COVID-19 samples. The cDNA or gDNA used as material had been derived from T cells, B-cell-depleted T cells, or PBMCs.

This CDR3 spans 9 amino acids. Germline V gene sequence: CDR1 MNHEY, CDR2 SMNVEV (reference sequence). Sequenced sample: peripheral blood. The origin of this receptor is a man aged 65-85 years with acute or convalescent COVID-19. This sequence joins TRBV27 and TRBJ2-7; weak D call: TRBD1 (6 bases). The CDR3 DNA sequence: TGTGCCAGCAGCCCAGGGGAGCGCTTT. It specifies CASSPGERF.